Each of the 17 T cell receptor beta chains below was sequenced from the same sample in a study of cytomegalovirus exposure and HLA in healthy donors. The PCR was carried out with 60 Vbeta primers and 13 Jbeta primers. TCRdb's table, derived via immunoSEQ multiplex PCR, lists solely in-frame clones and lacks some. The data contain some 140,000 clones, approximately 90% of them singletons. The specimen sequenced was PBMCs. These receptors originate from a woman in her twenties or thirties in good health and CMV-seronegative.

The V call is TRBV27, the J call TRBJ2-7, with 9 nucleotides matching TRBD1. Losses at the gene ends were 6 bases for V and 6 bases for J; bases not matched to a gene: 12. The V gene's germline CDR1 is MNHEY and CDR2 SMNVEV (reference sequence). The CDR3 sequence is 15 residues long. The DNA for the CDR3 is TGTGCCAGCAGGGTCACGGACAGGGGAAGAAGCGAGCAGTACTTC. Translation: CASRVTDRGRSEQYF.

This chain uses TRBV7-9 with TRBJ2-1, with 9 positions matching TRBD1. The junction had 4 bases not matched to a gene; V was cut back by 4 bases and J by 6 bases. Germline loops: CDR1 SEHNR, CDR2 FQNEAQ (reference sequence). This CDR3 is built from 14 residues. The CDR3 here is CASSSGQGINEQFF. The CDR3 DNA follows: TGTGCCAGCAGCTCGGGACAGGGTATCAATGAGCAGTTCTTC.

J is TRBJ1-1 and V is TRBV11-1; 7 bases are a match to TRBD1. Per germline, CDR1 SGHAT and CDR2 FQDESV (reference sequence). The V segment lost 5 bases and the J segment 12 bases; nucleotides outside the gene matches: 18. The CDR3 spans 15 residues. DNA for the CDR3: TGTGCCAGCAGCCCGCGACAGGGTTTAGATGCCGGGACTTTCTTT. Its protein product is CASSPRQGLDAGTFF.

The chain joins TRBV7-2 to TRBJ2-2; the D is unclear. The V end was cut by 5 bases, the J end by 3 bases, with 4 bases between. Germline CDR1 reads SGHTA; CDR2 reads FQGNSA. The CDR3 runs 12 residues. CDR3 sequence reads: CASSPYTGELFF. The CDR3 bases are TGTGCCAGCAGCCCTTACACCGGGGAGCTGTTTTTT.

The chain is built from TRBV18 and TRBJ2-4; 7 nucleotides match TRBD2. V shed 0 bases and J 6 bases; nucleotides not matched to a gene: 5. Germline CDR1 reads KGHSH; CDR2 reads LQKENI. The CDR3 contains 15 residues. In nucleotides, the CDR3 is TGTGCCAGCTCACCACCGGGGAGGGGACTAAACATTCAGTACTTC. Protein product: CASSPPGRGLNIQYF.

Here the CDR3 reads CASSPPGQGGYEQYF. Written as DNA, the CDR3 is TGTGCCAGCTCACCACCGGGACAGGGGGGCTACGAGCAGTACTTC. The genes are TRBV18 and TRBJ2-7, with TRBD1 matching over 11 bases. The germline V gene encodes CDR1 KGHSH and CDR2 LQKENI. After removal of 0 bases from V and 3 bases from J, the junction contained 1 base not matched to a gene. CDR3 size: 15 residues.

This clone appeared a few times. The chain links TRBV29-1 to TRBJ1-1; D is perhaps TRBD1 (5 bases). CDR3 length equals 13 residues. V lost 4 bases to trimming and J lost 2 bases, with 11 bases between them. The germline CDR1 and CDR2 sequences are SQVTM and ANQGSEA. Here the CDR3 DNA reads TGCAGCGTTGGAAAGGGGCCCAACACTGAAGCTTTCTTT. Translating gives CSVGKGPNTEAFF.

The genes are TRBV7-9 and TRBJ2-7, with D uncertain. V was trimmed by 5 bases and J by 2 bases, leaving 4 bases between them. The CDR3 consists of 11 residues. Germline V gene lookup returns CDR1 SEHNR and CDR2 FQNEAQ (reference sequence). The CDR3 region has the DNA TGTGCCAGCAGCACAGCCTACGAGCAGTACTTC. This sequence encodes CASSTAYEQYF.

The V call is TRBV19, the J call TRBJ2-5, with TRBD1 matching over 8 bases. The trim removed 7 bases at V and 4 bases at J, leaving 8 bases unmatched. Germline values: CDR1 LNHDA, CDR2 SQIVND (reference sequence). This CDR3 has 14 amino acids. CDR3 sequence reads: CASKRQGSSETQYF. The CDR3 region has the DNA TGTGCCAGTAAGAGACAGGGGAGTTCAGAGACCCAGTACTTC.

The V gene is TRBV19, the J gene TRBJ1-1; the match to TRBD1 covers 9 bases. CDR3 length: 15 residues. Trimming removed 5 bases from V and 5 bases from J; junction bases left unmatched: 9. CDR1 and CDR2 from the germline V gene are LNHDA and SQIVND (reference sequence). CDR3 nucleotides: TGTGCCAGTAGTTTTCTAACAGGGGGCGCGACTGAAGCTTTCTTT. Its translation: CASSFLTGGATEAFF.

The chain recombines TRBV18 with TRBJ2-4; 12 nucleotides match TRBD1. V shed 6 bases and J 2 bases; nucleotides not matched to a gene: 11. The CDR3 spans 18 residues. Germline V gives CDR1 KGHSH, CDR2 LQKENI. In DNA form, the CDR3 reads TGTGCCAGCTCCGACCGGGACAGGGGGCGTTTAACCAAAAACATTCAGTACTTC. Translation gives CASSDRDRGRLTKNIQYF.

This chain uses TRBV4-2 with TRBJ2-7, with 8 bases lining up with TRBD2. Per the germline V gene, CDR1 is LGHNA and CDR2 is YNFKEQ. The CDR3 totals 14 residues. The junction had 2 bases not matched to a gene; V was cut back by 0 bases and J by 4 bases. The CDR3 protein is CASSQELADYEQYF. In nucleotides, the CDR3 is TGTGCCAGCAGCCAAGAACTAGCGGATTACGAGCAGTACTTC.

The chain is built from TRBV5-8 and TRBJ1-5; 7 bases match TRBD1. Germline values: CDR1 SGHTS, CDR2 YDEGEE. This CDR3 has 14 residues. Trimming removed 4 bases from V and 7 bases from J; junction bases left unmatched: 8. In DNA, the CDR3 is TGTGCCAGCAGCCTCCCAGGGGGTGGCCAGCCCCAGCATTTT. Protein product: CASSLPGGGQPQHF.

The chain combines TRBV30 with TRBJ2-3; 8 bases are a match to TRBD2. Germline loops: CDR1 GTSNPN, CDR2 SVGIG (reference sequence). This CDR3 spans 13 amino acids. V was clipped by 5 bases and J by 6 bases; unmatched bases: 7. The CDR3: CAWERGSLDTQYF. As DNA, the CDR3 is TGTGCCTGGGAGCGGGGGAGTTTGGATACGCAGTATTTT.

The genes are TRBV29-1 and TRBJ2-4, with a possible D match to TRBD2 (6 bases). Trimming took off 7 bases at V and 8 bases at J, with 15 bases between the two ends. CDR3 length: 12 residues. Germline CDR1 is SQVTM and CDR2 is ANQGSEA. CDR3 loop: CSAETSGDIQYF. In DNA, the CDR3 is TGCAGCGCTGAGACTAGTGGGGACATTCAGTACTTC.

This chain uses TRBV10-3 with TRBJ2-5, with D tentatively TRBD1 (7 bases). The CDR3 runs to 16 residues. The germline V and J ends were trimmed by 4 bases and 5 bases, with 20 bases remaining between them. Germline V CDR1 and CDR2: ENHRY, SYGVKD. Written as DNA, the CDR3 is TGTGCCATCAGTGCCCGCCATCCAGGGGGGATGGAGACCCAGTACTTC. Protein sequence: CAISARHPGGMETQYF.

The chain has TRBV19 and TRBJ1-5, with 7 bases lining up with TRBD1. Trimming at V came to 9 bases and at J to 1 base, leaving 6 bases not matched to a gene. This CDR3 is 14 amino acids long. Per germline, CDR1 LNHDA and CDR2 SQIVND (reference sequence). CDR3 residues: CASQSDRSNQPQHF. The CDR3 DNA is TGTGCCAGCCAGTCGGACAGGAGCAATCAGCCCCAGCATTTT.